This TCR beta chain emerged from a study of blood T cell repertoires in COVID-19. Germline loops: CDR1 SEHNR, CDR2 FQNEAQ (reference sequence). The trim removed 1 base at V and 1 base at J, leaving 7 bases unmatched. The CDR3 spans 18 residues. A Seattle source enrolled patients during active infection and followed them longitudinally. As originally analysed: Estimation of nucleated cell counts relied on the amplification of reference gene primers. The method was immunoSEQ multiplex PCR; TCRdb's version includes in-frame clones alone and lacks a portion of them. V and J calls and clone size are given by that table; D and trimming were obtained from the DNA. Of roughly 300,000 clones in the sample, roughly 86% are singletons; the top ten hold less than 2%.

The chain couples TRBV7-9 to TRBJ2-1; 10 bases match TRBD2. The sequenced sample consisted of peripheral blood. The source is a young woman with COVID-19, enrolled during active disease. CDR3 in amino acids: CASSLVLSLAGSYNEQFF. The CDR3 bases are TGTGCCAGCAGCTTAGTACTCTCACTAGCGGGGTCCTACAATGAGCAGTTCTTC. The variable domain in full, with the rest retrieved from reference TRBV7-9 and TRBJ2-1, is DTGVSQNPRHKITKRGQNVTFRCDPISEHNRLYWYRQTLGQGPEFLTYFQNEAQLEKSRLLSDRFSAERPKGSFSTLEIQRTEQGDSAMYLCASSLVLSLAGSYNEQFFGPGTRLTVL.